Listed below are T cell receptor beta chains from one sample, sequenced in a study of CD8+ T cells in alopecia areata. Clones were read by immunoSEQ multiplex PCR, and TCRdb kept only the in-frame ones, dropping some. The table shows 100,000 to 150,000 clones, with roughly 50% occurring only once. The sequenced sample was CD8+ T cells sorted from blood, obtained at week 0. These receptor sequences come from a human donor with alopecia areata. The CDR3 runs from the conserved cysteine through the conserved F or W. A D gene is named only where the DNA matches it firmly. Not all rows give a size; the values are once, few, many and, for expanded clones, a class.

V gene	D gene	clone size	J gene	CDR3 protein	CDR3 DNA
TRBV4-3	-	-	TRBJ2-5	CASSQDSGPSRVETQYF	TGCGCCAGCAGCCAAGATTCGGGCCCGAGCAGGGTGGAGACCCAGTACTTC
TRBV30	-	-	TRBJ2-4	CAWSPRDIQYF	TGTGCCTGGAGCCCCCGGGACATTCAGTACTTC
TRBV5-1	-	few	TRBJ2-4	CASSLALGGQIENIQYF	TGCGCCAGCAGCTTGGCCTTAGGCGGACAGATCGAAAACATTCAGTACTTC
TRBV2	TRBD1	few	TRBJ1-1	CASRAGQVNTEAFF	TGTGCCAGCAGAGCTGGACAGGTGAACACTGAAGCTTTCTTT
TRBV2	TRBD1	-	TRBJ1-6	CASRFPGQGGSPLHF	TGTGCCAGCAGGTTCCCGGGACAGGGAGGTTCACCCCTCCACTTT
TRBV5-6	-	-	TRBJ1-1	CASGVLAEAFF	TGTGCCAGCGGGGTTCTCGCTGAAGCTTTCTTT
TRBV7-2	-	-	TRBJ1-1	CASSLWAEAGTEAFF	TGTGCCAGCAGCTTATGGGCCGAGGCGGGGACTGAAGCTTTCTTT
TRBV4-1	-	few	TRBJ2-7	CASSQDYLSRPEQYF	TGCGCCAGCAGCCAAGATTACTTATCCCGCCCCGAGCAGTACTTC
TRBV15	-	-	TRBJ1-1	CAVGSMNTEAFF	TGTGCCGTAGGGAGTATGAACACTGAAGCTTTCTTT
TRBV29-1	TRBD1	-	TRBJ2-7	CSVFTGALYEQYF	TGCAGCGTTTTTACAGGGGCCCTCTACGAGCAGTACTTC
TRBV6-1	TRBD1	-	TRBJ1-1	CASETGSAEAFF	TGTGCCAGCGAGACAGGGTCGGCTGAAGCTTTCTTT
TRBV9	-	once	TRBJ1-6	CASSVGNVNSPLHF	TGTGCCAGCAGCGTAGGGAACGTTAATTCACCCCTCCACTTT
TRBV30	-	-	TRBJ1-2	CAWSQTRSDLYGGYTF	TGTGCCTGGAGCCAGACAAGGAGCGATTTATATGGTGGCTACACCTTC
TRBV10-3	TRBD1	few	TRBJ2-5	CAISVGDSFQETQYF	TGTGCCATCAGTGTGGGGGACAGCTTCCAAGAGACCCAGTACTTC
TRBV29-1	TRBD1	-	TRBJ2-7	CSAGQGDSEQYF	TGCAGCGCGGGACAGGGAGACTCCGAGCAGTACTTC
TRBV11-2	-	-	TRBJ2-7	CASSPRSDSYEQYF	TGTGCCAGCAGCCCGCGGTCGGACTCCTACGAGCAGTACTTC
TRBV6-5	TRBD1	-	TRBJ1-2	CASKGTGGEYGYTF	TGTGCCAGCAAGGGGACAGGGGGGGAGTATGGCTACACCTTC
TRBV5-1	-	-	TRBJ1-1	CASSHETGMNTEAFF	TGCGCCAGCAGCCACGAAACAGGGATGAACACTGAAGCTTTCTTT
TRBV29-1	-	-	TRBJ2-5	CSVEDWAARETQYF	TGCAGCGTTGAAGATTGGGCAGCTCGAGAGACCCAGTACTTC
TRBV5-1	TRBD2	few	TRBJ2-4	CASSLASGGSKNIQYF	TGCGCCAGCAGCTTGGCTAGCGGGGGTTCCAAAAACATTCAGTACTTC
TRBV6-5	TRBD1	-	TRBJ1-2	CASSYADRDYGYTF	TGTGCCAGCAGTTACGCGGACAGGGACTATGGCTACACCTTC
TRBV7-9	TRBD1	few	TRBJ1-2	CASSLTGTVAGYTF	TGTGCCAGCAGCCTAACGGGGACAGTCGCTGGCTACACCTTC
TRBV6-5	-	-	TRBJ2-1	CASSSSDYNEQFF	TGTGCCAGCAGTAGTTCGGACTACAATGAGCAGTTCTTC
TRBV6-5	-	-	TRBJ1-6	CASTQGVGSPLHF	TGTGCCAGCACCCAGGGTGTTGGTTCACCCCTCCACTTT
TRBV29-1	TRBD1	-	TRBJ2-7	CSALLTGSLEQYF	TGCAGCGCCCTCCTGACAGGGTCCCTCGAGCAGTACTTC
TRBV27	TRBD1	-	TRBJ1-5	CASSLGQRNQPQHF	TGTGCCAGCAGTTTGGGACAGCGCAATCAGCCCCAGCATTTT
TRBV29-1	-	-	TRBJ2-5	CSVEAPDSEETQYF	TGCAGCGTCGAGGCCCCGGACAGCGAAGAGACCCAGTACTTC
TRBV10-3	TRBD1	-	TRBJ1-6	CAITEDRANSPLHF	TGTGCCATCACCGAGGACAGGGCAAATTCACCCCTCCACTTT
TRBV27	TRBD2	-	TRBJ2-7	CASSFQTGTSGAKTYEQYF	TGTGCCAGCAGTTTTCAGACCGGGACTAGCGGGGCCAAAACCTACGAGCAGTACTTC
TRBV27	-	-	TRBJ2-7	CASSGTSAYEQYF	TGTGCCAGCAGTGGGACGTCTGCCTACGAGCAGTACTTC
TRBV30	-	-	TRBJ1-1	CAWSVGAEAFF	TGTGCCTGGAGTGTGGGGGCTGAAGCTTTCTTT
TRBV2	TRBD1	few	TRBJ1-2	CASSGSGQPTMATTF	TGTGCCAGCAGCGGCTCGGGACAGCCTACCATGGCTACCACCTTC
TRBV29-1	-	few	TRBJ2-2	CSVELAHTGELFF	TGCAGCGTTGAACTTGCCCACACCGGGGAGCTGTTTTTT
TRBV20-1	-	-	TRBJ1-2	CSARGGGYTF	TGCAGTGCTAGAGGAGGGGGCTACACCTTC
TRBV29-1	-	-	TRBJ2-5	CSVDGETQYF	TGCAGCGTTGATGGAGAGACCCAGTACTTC
TRBV27	-	few	TRBJ1-4	CASSLALATNEKLFF	TGTGCCAGCAGTTTGGCGTTGGCAACTAATGAAAAACTGTTTTTT